Listed below are T cell receptor beta chains from one sample, sequenced in a study of blood T cell repertoires in COVID-19. Here immunoSEQ multiplex PCR was the method, and the copy in TCRdb shows in-frame clones only, minus some. Of some 150,000 clones in the sample, approximately 84% were seen once. Sequenced material: peripheral blood. The receptors here all came from a man aged 70 or older with acute or convalescent COVID-19. Both conserved end residues are part of each CDR3. A D gene is named only where the DNA matches it firmly. Where a row states a size, it is once, few, many or the class of an expanded clone; other rows omit it.

CDR3 length	V gene	J gene	D gene	clone size	CDR3 DNA	CDR3 protein
17	TRBV4-1	TRBJ1-1	-	-	TGCGCCAGCAGCTCAGTCCTCAAACAGGTTATGAACACTGAAGCTTTCTTT	CASSSVLKQVMNTEAFF
16	TRBV13	TRBJ1-3	-	-	TGTGCCAGCAGCTACCCGACAGCGCACTCTGGAAACACCATATATTTT	CASSYPTAHSGNTIYF
14	TRBV6-6	TRBJ1-1	-	-	TGTGCCAGCAGTTACGAGGGATCGGTCACTGAAGCTTTCTTT	CASSYEGSVTEAFF
14	TRBV2	TRBJ1-6	TRBD1	-	TGTGCCAGCAGTGCAGACAGGGGGTACTCACCCCTCCACTTT	CASSADRGYSPLHF
17	TRBV4-1	TRBJ1-5	TRBD1	-	TGCGCCAGCAGCCAAGTAACCGGGACAGGGTTCAATCAGCCCCAGCATTTT	CASSQVTGTGFNQPQHF
11	TRBV6-5	TRBJ1-5	-	-	TGTGCCACCTCCGGCAATCAGCCCCAGCATTTT	CATSGNQPQHF
18	TRBV3-1/TRBV3-2	TRBJ2-5	-	few	TGTGCCAGCAGCCAAGATGGGGAGGGGGGAACTGGAAGAGAGACCCAGTACTTC	CASSQDGEGGTGRETQYF
14	TRBV5-1	TRBJ1-3	-	-	TGCGCCAGCAGCCTGGCGGGGGTAGGAAACACCATATATTTT	CASSLAGVGNTIYF
16	TRBV5-1	TRBJ2-2	-	once	TGCGCCAGCAGCCCGATGGGGCAGGGTGGCACCGGGGAGCTGTTTTTT	CASSPMGQGGTGELFF
15	TRBV21-1	TRBJ1-1	-	-	TGTGCCAGCAGCTCCAGGACAGGGGCCGAGAGTAGGGCTTTCTTT	CASSSRTGAESRAFF
14	TRBV7-3	TRBJ2-7	-	once	TGTGCCAGCAGCTCAACTGGACAGAGCGGTGAGCAGTACTTC	CASSSTGQSGEQYF
14	TRBV10-1	TRBJ2-7	TRBD1	once	TGCGCCAGCAGTTCAGGACAGGGGTCACACGAGCAGTACTTC	CASSSGQGSHEQYF
11	TRBV19	TRBJ2-1	-	-	TGTGCCAGCCGAGCCGGAGAGCTGCGGTTCTTC	CASRAGELRFF
14	TRBV7-9	TRBJ1-2	-	-	TGTGCCAGCAGCTTAGAAAGGACAGACTATGGCTACACCTTC	CASSLERTDYGYTF
12	TRBV14	TRBJ2-7	-	-	TGTGCCAGCAGCCAAGATCGGGGCGAGCAGTACTTC	CASSQDRGEQYF
17	TRBV5-4	TRBJ2-1	TRBD2	-	TGTGCCAGCAGCTTGCCTACTAGCGGGGGGGCCAACAATGAGCAGTTCTTC	CASSLPTSGGANNEQFF
15	TRBV5-5	TRBJ1-1	-	-	TGTGCCAGCAGCTTTAACCTGGCTGGGAACACTGAAGCTTTCTTT	CASSFNLAGNTEAFF
17	TRBV10-1	TRBJ1-1	TRBD1	-	TGCGCCAGCAGTGCCGGACAGGGTGCCGCAATGAACACTGAAGCTTTCTTT	CASSAGQGAAMNTEAFF
15	TRBV2	TRBJ2-3	TRBD1	-	TGTGCCAGCACCACGGACAGGGGGCCCACAGATACGCAGTATTTT	CASTTDRGPTDTQYF
14	TRBV5-1	TRBJ1-2	TRBD1	-	TGCGCCAGCAGCTGGGGACAGGGGGCGGTTGGCTACACCTTC	CASSWGQGAVGYTF
14	TRBV19	TRBJ2-3	-	-	TGTGCCAGCCGGCAGCGGACTAGCACAGATACGCAGTATTTT	CASRQRTSTDTQYF
14	TRBV10-1	TRBJ2-1	-	-	TGCGCCAGCAGTGCGAGGCAGGTCGGAGGTGAGCAGTTCTTC	CASSARQVGGEQFF
15	TRBV9	TRBJ1-1	TRBD1	-	TGTGCCAGCAGCGTAGGGAACAGGGGGGTCACTGAAGCTTTCTTT	CASSVGNRGVTEAFF
15	TRBV28	TRBJ2-5	TRBD2	-	TGTGCCAGCACCTATTCGACTAGCGGGAGGGAGACCCAGTACTTC	CASTYSTSGRETQYF
14	TRBV20-1	TRBJ2-7	TRBD2	-	TGCAGTGCTAGTCTGAGGACTAGTGGCTACGAGCAGTACTTC	CSASLRTSGYEQYF
12	TRBV13	TRBJ2-7	TRBD1	-	TGTGCCAGCAGTATCAGGGGACAGGTGCAGTACTTC	CASSIRGQVQYF
18	TRBV9	TRBJ2-1	TRBD1	-	TGTGCCAGCAGTCTGACAGGGAACCCCGTACTCAACTACAATGAGCAGTTCTTC	CASSLTGNPVLNYNEQFF
13	TRBV5-4	TRBJ2-7	-	-	TGTGCCAGCAGCTTGGTAGGGGATGACGAGCAGTACTTC	CASSLVGDDEQYF